In this sample, the clone carrying this T cell receptor (beta chain) turned up many times. Its antigen is unidentified. The data belong to a study of T-cell reconstitution after alpha-beta-depleted transplantation in children. Study outcomes and limitations: Alpha-beta T cells about two months after transplant reportedly derived from several hundred expanded graft clones. The main origin of T-cell counts and diversity one year after transplant was newly produced T cells.

Trimming cost V 1 base and J 0 bases, with 16 bases left between them. CDR3 length equals 18 residues. Preparation of the TCRbeta library was carried out with unique molecular identifiers. Each CDR3 protein gets one entry after TCRdb re-called the PCR reads with MiXCR. The sample has roughly 670,000 distinct CDR3 sequences; about an eighth are singletons. The receptor comes from a girl under 10 years old with congenital amegakaryocytic thrombocytopenia, due to receive a stem cell transplant. Material: PBMCs, obtained before TCRalphabeta/CD19-depleted stem cell transplant. V and J are TRBV12-3 or TRBV12-4 and TRBJ1-5; perhaps TRBD1 as D (6 bases). In DNA form, the CDR3 reads TGTGCCAGCAGTTTAGGCACGGTGGCAGGGGCTAGCAATCAGCCCCAGCATTTT. This sequence encodes CASSLGTVAGASNQPQHF.